Below are 12 T cell receptor beta chains sequenced from a single sample in a study of T-cell reconstitution after alpha-beta-depleted transplantation in children. This sample's TCRbeta library carried unique molecular identifier barcodes. TCRdb re-analysed the PCR reads in MiXCR, keeping a single row per CDR3 protein. The table includes fewer than 450,000 distinct CDR3 sequences, around 15% detected once. This sample comprised PBMCs, mostly from graft donor cells, obtained 360 days after TCRalphabeta/CD19-depleted stem cell transplant. The source is a male patient between 2 and 10 years old who had a stem cell transplant for acute lymphoblastic leukemia, so the T cells may come from the graft donor.

CDR3 bases: TGTGCCAGCAGCGAGGGACAGACAACCACCAGCAATCAGCCCCAGCATTTT. Protein: CASSEGQTTTSNQPQHF. This chain connects TRBV9 to TRBJ1-5; TRBD1 matches 7 bases. J was trimmed by 1 base and V by 3 bases; bases with no gene match: 10. CDR3 length: 17 residues. Germline lookup yields CDR1 SGDLS and CDR2 YYNGEE.

The chain uses TRBV5-6 and TRBJ2-7; D is possibly TRBD1 (5 bases). The ends were cut back, 2 bases at V and 6 bases at J, with 12 bases in the middle. Germline V gene lookup returns CDR1 SGHDT and CDR2 YYEEEE. CDR3 length: 13 amino acids. Written as DNA, the CDR3 is TGTGCCAGCAGCTTTGGATGGGGCCTCGAGCAGTACTTC. It codes for CASSFGWGLEQYF.

This clonotype was seen a few times. CDR3 bases: TGCGCCAGCAGCCAAGCTTACCTTAGCGGGAACCTCTACGAGCAGTACTTC. Amino acids: CASSQAYLSGNLYEQYF. The chain is built from TRBV4-1 and TRBJ2-7, with TRBD2 matching over 8 bases. V shed 1 base and J 3 bases; nucleotides not matched to a gene: 11. This CDR3 has 17 residues. Germline V CDR1 and CDR2: MGHRA, YSYEKL.

This clonotype was detected a few times. This chain joins TRBV27 and TRBJ2-5, with D unresolved. V lost 1 base and J 5 bases, leaving 11 bases between the germline ends. Germline CDR1 and CDR2: MNHEY and SMNVEV (reference sequence). CDR3 size: 14 residues. CDR3 amino acids: CASSLLGIGETQYF. For the CDR3, the DNA is TGTGCCAGCAGTTTATTGGGTATCGGTGAGACCCAGTACTTC.

The chain combines TRBV7-8 with TRBJ2-7; TRBD2 might be the D (7 bases). Germline CDR1 reads SGHVS; CDR2 reads FQNEAQ. Trimming stripped 1 base from V and 3 bases from J, with 13 bases between. CDR3 size: 15 residues. CDR3 sequence (DNA): TGTGCCAGCAGCTTAGGGGGGGGCCAGATCTACGAGCAGTACTTC. Its translation: CASSLGGGQIYEQYF.

This clonotype was observed a handful of times. The CDR3 DNA sequence: TGCGCCAGCAGCCCCGGACTAGGGCGAGTACGAGGTTACAATGAGCAGTTCTTC. Encoded protein: CASSPGLGRVRGYNEQFF. This chain connects TRBV4-3 to TRBJ2-1; 7 nucleotides match TRBD2. The CDR3 spans 18 residues. V lost 4 bases to trimming and J lost 4 bases; unmatched junction nucleotides: 16. In germline, CDR1 is LGHNA, CDR2 YSLEER.

This clonotype was seen only a few times. The chain joins TRBV11-1 to TRBJ1-5, with D perhaps matching TRBD1 (6 bases). Germline CDR1 reads SGHAT; CDR2 reads FQDESV (reference sequence). The germline V and J ends were trimmed by 0 bases and 2 bases, with 17 bases remaining between them. This CDR3 is built from 18 residues. The DNA of the CDR3 is TGTGCCAGCAGCTTAGCGCTAGGGACAACCAGGGGCAATCAGCCCCAGCATTTT. Its protein is CASSLALGTTRGNQPQHF.

The V gene is TRBV11-2, the J gene TRBJ2-2; the D gene is possibly TRBD1 (6 bases). Trimming took 5 bases from V and 4 from J, leaving 17 bases between them. The CDR3 sequence is 16 residues long. In germline, CDR1 is SGHAT, CDR2 FQNNGV. CDR3 bases: TGTGCCAGCAGCACACATAAGACAGGACCCACCGGGGAGCTGTTTTTT. It is translated as CASSTHKTGPTGELFF.

This clonotype was recorded many times. The rearrangement uses TRBV7-9 and TRBJ1-4, with no clear D. The CDR3 is made up of 11 amino acids. The V gene lost 4 bases and the J gene lost 7 bases, with 4 bases spanning the gap. Germline V CDR1 and CDR2: SEHNR, FQNEAQ (reference sequence). This CDR3 is CASSYGEKLFF. In nucleotides, the CDR3 is TGTGCCAGCAGCTACGGTGAAAAACTGTTTTTT.

The table lists this clonotype with a few counts. The J gene is TRBJ2-7, the V gene TRBV4-3; tentatively, D is TRBD1 (7 bases). Between the trimmed V and J ends, which lost 5 bases and 1 base, there was a span of 15 bases. The germline V gene encodes CDR1 LGHNA and CDR2 YSLEER. The CDR3 extends over 15 amino acids. This chain's CDR3 is CASSTRTGGSYEQYF. CDR3 nucleotides: TGCGCCAGCAGCACCCGGACAGGAGGGTCCTACGAGCAGTACTTC.

This clonotype came up a few times. This chain links TRBV27 with TRBJ2-1; 8 bases match TRBD1. Trimming took 2 bases from V and 4 from J; bases not matched to a gene: 10. Germline CDR1 reads MNHEY; CDR2 reads SMNVEV (reference sequence). This CDR3 is 17 amino acids long. CDR3 in amino acids: CASSLITFGTGYNEQFF. The CDR3 DNA is TGTGCCAGCAGTTTAATCACATTCGGGACAGGATACAATGAGCAGTTCTTC.

This clonotype was counted only a few times. V and J are TRBV11-2 and TRBJ2-1; a possible D gene is TRBD2 (5 bases). CDR1 SGHAT and CDR2 FQNNGV come from the germline V gene. The CDR3 sequence is 16 residues long. Trimming removed 3 bases at V and 3 bases at J, with 15 bases between. The CDR3 loop is CASSFWRGRGYNEQFF. In DNA form, the CDR3 reads TGTGCCAGCAGCTTTTGGCGTGGGAGAGGCTACAATGAGCAGTTCTTC. Supplemented by reference TRBV11-2 and TRBJ2-1, the full variable domain reads EAGVAQSPRYKIIEKRQSVAFWCNPISGHATLYWYQQILGQGPKLLIQFQNNGVVDDSQLPKDRFSAERLKGVDSTLKIQPAKLEDSAVYLCASSFWRGRGYNEQFFGPGTRLTVL.